The present T cell receptor (beta chain) was sequenced within a study of CD8 T cells in ankylosing spondylitis. TCRdb re-called the 5' RACE reads with MiXCR, one entry per CDR3 protein. Seen here are around 250,000 distinct CDR3 sequences, about 10% observed once, and the top ten hold 6% to 8.5%. Germline CDR1 and CDR2: LNHNV and YYDKDF (reference sequence). This CDR3 is built from 20 residues. The junction had 20 bases not matched to a gene; V was cut back by 1 base and J by 4 bases. This clonotype was observed a handful of times. The sequence came from a male donor with ankylosing spondylitis or in good health (not recorded which). The sequencing input was blood, either unsorted or a sorted T cell fraction (not recorded which). The J gene is TRBJ2-3, the V gene TRBV15, with 7 nucleotides matching TRBD2. The CDR3 protein is CATSRVRGMTSPGDSDTQYF. The CDR3 coding sequence is TGTGCCACCAGCAGAGTCCGAGGGATGACTAGCCCGGGAGACTCAGATACGCAGTATTTT.